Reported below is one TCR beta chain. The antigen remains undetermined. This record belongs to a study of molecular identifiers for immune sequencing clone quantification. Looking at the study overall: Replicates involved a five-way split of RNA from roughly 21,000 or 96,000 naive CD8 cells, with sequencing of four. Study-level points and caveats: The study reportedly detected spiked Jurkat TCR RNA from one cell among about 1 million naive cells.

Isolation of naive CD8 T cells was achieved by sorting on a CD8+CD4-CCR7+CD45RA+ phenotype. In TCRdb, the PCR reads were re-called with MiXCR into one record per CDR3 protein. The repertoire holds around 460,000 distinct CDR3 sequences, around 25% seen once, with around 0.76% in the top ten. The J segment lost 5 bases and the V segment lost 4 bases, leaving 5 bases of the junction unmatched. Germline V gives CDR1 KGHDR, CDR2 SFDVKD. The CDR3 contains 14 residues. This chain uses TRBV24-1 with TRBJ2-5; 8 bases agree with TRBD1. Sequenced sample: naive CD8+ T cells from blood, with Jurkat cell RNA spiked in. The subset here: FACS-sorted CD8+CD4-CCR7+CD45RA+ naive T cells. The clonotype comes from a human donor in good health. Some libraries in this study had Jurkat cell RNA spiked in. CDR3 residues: CATSERTGSETQYF. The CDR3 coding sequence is TGTGCCACCAGTGAGAGGACAGGGAGTGAGACCCAGTACTTC.